The 10 T cell receptor beta chains below come from one sample, sequenced in a study of immune cell composition in non-small cell lung cancer. Clones were sequenced by immunoSEQ multiplex PCR, and TCRdb holds only the in-frame ones, with some missing. The data hold under 2,000 clones, with roughly 80% observed a single time. Sequencing was done on a sample of lung tumor tissue. Receptor source: a human donor with non-small cell lung cancer.

J is TRBJ2-7 and V is TRBV29-1; 7 nucleotides agree with TRBD1. The germline V gene has CDR1 SQVTM and CDR2 ANQGSEA. This CDR3 has 12 amino acids. V gave up 5 bases and J gave up 9 bases; unmatched junction bases: 10. The chain's CDR3 is CSVRGQAYVQYF. The CDR3 nucleotides are TGCAGCGTTCGAGGACAGGCGTATGTGCAGTACTTC.

The chain employs TRBV28 and TRBJ2-1, with a weak D call TRBD2 (6 bases). In germline, CDR1 is MDHEN, CDR2 SYDVKM. CDR3 length: 13 amino acids. Between the trimmed V and J ends, which lost 5 bases and 6 bases, there was a span of 11 bases. CDR3 sequence: CASSRGSPNEQFF. The CDR3 coding sequence is TGTGCCAGCAGTCGGGGGAGTCCCAATGAGCAGTTCTTC.

This clone was counted a single time. The chain recombines TRBV2 with TRBJ1-4; a possible D gene is TRBD1 (5 bases). The germline gives CDR1 SNHLY, CDR2 FYNNEI. The ends were cut back, 7 bases at V and 8 bases at J, with 23 bases in the middle. This CDR3 is built from 16 residues. Written as DNA, the CDR3 is TGTGCCAGCAATAGCCCGGTGAAAGGGGAAGTCGAAAAACTGTTTTTT. Its protein product is CASNSPVKGEVEKLFF.

The chain is built from TRBV2 and TRBJ1-4; D perhaps matches TRBD1 (5 bases). The CDR3 is made up of 18 amino acids. Trimming removed 9 bases at V and 0 bases at J, with 23 bases between. CDR1 is SNHLY, CDR2 FYNNEI, per germline. The CDR3 coding sequence is TGTGCCAGTCGAACAAGGTCGGGGGGACTCGCAACTAATGAAAAACTGTTTTTT. Its translation is CASRTRSGGLATNEKLFF. Variable domain in full (rest from reference TRBV2 and TRBJ1-4): EPEVTQTPSHQVTQMGQEVILRCVPISNHLYFYWYRQILGQKVEFLVSFYNNEISEKSEIFDDQFSVERPDGSNFTLKIRSTKLEDSAMYFCASRTRSGGLATNEKLFFGSGTQLSVL.

This chain connects TRBV10-2 to TRBJ1-5; 7 bases are shared with TRBD1. The germline gives CDR1 WSHSY, CDR2 SAAADI. The CDR3 has 15 residues. V lost 6 bases to trimming and J lost 0 bases; unmatched junction nucleotides: 5. The CDR3 region has the DNA TGCGCCAGCAGAGCGACAGGGAATAGCAATCAGCCCCAGCATTTT. It codes for CASRATGNSNQPQHF.

The chain combines TRBV6-6 with TRBJ1-2; D call uncertain. The CDR3 spans 13 residues. The V gene lost 5 bases and the J gene lost 5 bases, with 12 bases spanning the gap. CDR1 MNHNY and CDR2 SVGAGI come from the germline V gene (reference sequence). The CDR3 sequence is CASSPGFSYGYTF. The CDR3 DNA reads as TGTGCCAGCAGTCCCGGGTTTTCTTATGGCTACACCTTC.

Only one count was recorded for this clone. The chain recombines TRBV4-1 with TRBJ1-4; unclear D gene. Trimming removed 7 bases from V and 8 bases from J, with 14 bases in between. CDR3 length: 13 amino acids. Germline CDR1 is MGHRA and CDR2 is YSYEKL. The CDR3 nucleotides read TGCGCCAGCAACCCGGGAGGAGACGAAAAACTGTTTTTT. It encodes CASNPGGDEKLFF.

V usage is TRBV21-1 and J usage is TRBJ1-5; the tabulated D call, TRBD1, remains unverified against the DNA. TRBV21-1 is shown as a pseudogene. CDR3 length equals 17 residues. The DNA of the CDR3 is TGTGCCAGCAGCCCCACCCAGGGACAGGGGGCTTATCAGCCCCAGCATTTT. Translated: CASSPTQGQGAYQPQHF.

The chain is built from TRBV4-3 and TRBJ2-1, with TRBD2 matching 9 bases. The CDR3 loop spans 17 amino acids. The V gene end was trimmed by 2 bases and the J gene end by 2 bases; junction bases not matched to a gene: 7. Germline V gene sequence: CDR1 LGHNA, CDR2 YSLEER. CDR3 in DNA: TGCGCCAGCAGCCAAACGAACATAGCGGGGGCCTACAATGAGCAGTTCTTC. Translation gives CASSQTNIAGAYNEQFF.

This sequence joins TRBV6-5 and TRBJ1-6; D call uncertain. V gave up 5 bases and J gave up 9 bases, with 8 bases separating them. CDR1 MNHEY and CDR2 SVGAGI come from the germline V gene. There are 12 residues in the CDR3. The CDR3 here is CASSDLFSPLHF. CDR3 nucleotide sequence: TGTGCCAGCAGTGACTTATTTTCACCCCTCCACTTT.